The sequence of this T cell receptor beta chain was determined in a study of T cells in localized non-small cell lung cancer (dated by TCRdb to 2018 to 2021). Looking at the study overall: The study examined T cell repertoires in under 300 patients with early-stage NSCLC and compared tumors with uninvolved tumor-adjacent lungs. The cohort comprised 200 to 300 treatment-naïve NSCLC patients with resected, localized lung tumors. A mean age of around 66 years was recorded for the NSCLC patients, of whom approximately 130 were male and 85 to 110 were female.

On the study overall, not on this receptor specifically: Since the design was exploratory, TCR variables were selected using unadjusted p-values with no false-discovery rate correction. Longer overall survival was associated with higher blood T cell density, whereas shorter survival was associated with higher adjacent-lung clonality. Because multi-region sequencing of the tumors was not done, intratumor heterogeneity could not be ruled out. A median of roughly 60 of the top 100 tumor clones were detected in paired uninvolved adjacent lung, and some 30 of these tumor clones were also found among the top 100 clones of the paired uninvolved adjacent lung. The highest T cell clonality was observed in uninvolved tumor-adjacent lung, where clonality exceeded that of tumor, suggesting that antigenic responses were more focused in uninvolved tumor-adjacent lung.

V is reduced by 3 bases and J by 5 bases, leaving a spacing of 19 bases between them. Including cysteine and phenylalanine, the CDR3 has 16 amino acids. Of the read, only the CDR3 DNA is kept; its 48 bases are in frame from base 1. CDR1 and CDR2 (SGHVS, FNYEAQ) derive from the germline V gene. The immunoSEQ Assay was used to sequence TCR beta CDR3 regions from DNA. Per the authors' processing: To compute T cell density, TCR beta template counts were normalized to usable DNA, which was estimated by amplifying housekeeping genes. The preseqR package was used to estimate richness by extrapolating to 400,000 templates for PBMC samples and to 120,000 templates for tissue samples. Clonality was defined as one minus Pielou's evenness. To identify tissue-enriched TCRs, differential abundance testing was run on productive amino-acid clonotypes with a minimum total count of 5 and an alpha of 0.1. The Jaccard Index and the Morisita Overlap Index were used to quantify repertoire overlap between compartments. GLIPH grouped TCR beta CDR3s together with public tetramer-defined viral CDR3s, and a viral motif had to include at least three viral sequences and show V-gene enrichment. Imported from immuneACCESS, the table was reduced by TCRdb to in-frame sequences with V and J called. These copies leave out some clones; in studies compared against another copy, an unresolved V gene accounts for under half, and the cause of the remainder is not known. That table supplies the V and J calls and clone size; D and trimming were determined from the DNA. This sample lists approximately 11,000 clones; around 45% were detected once. 4.2% of the sample belongs to the ten largest clones.

About this clone: Its antigen target is currently unknown. Per-base quality was not reported, and no clone a single base away is much larger than it.

The sequence joins TRBV7-6 to TRBJ1-1; 6 matching bases give a weak D call of TRBD1. This clonotype was sampled from a woman aged 35-70 years with stage II squamous cell lung carcinoma. This sample comprised lymph node tissue, obtained before any cancer treatment. The CDR3 protein sequence reads: CASSLIIWGAGTEAFF. DNA sequence: TGTGCCAGCAGCTTGATAATATGGGGGGCAGGGACTGAAGCTTTCTTT.